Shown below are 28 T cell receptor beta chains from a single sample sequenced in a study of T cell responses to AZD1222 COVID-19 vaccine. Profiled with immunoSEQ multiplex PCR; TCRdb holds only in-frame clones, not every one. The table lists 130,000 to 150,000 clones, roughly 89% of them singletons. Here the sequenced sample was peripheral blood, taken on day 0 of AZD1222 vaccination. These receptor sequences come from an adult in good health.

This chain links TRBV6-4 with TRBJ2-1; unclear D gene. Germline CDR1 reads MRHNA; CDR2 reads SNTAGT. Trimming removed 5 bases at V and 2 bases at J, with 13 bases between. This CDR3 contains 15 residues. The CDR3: CASSPAGPTYNEQFF. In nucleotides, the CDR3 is TGTGCCAGCAGTCCCGCCGGACCCACCTACAATGAGCAGTTCTTC.

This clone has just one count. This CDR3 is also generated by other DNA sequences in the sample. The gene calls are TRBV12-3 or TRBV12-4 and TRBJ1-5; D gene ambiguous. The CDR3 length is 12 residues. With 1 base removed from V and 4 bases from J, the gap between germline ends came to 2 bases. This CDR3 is CASSLGNQPQHF. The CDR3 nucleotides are TGTGCCAGCAGTTTAGGAAATCAGCCCCAGCATTTT.

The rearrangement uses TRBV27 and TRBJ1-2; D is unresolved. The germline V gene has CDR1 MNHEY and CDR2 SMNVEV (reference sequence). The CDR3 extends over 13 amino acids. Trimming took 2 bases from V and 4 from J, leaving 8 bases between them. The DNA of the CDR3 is TGTGCCAGCAGTTTAAGACGGGGCTATGGCTACACCTTC. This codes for CASSLRRGYGYTF.

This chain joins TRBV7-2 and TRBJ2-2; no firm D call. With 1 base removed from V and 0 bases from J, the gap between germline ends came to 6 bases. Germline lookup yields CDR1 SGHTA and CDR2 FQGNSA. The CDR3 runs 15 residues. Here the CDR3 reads CASSLVGPNTGELFF. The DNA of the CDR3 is TGTGCCAGCAGCTTAGTAGGTCCGAACACCGGGGAGCTGTTTTTT.

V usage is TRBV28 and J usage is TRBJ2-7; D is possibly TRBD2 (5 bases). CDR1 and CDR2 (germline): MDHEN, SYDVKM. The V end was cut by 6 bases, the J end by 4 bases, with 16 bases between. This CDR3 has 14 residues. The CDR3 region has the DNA TGTGCCAGCAGCCTTACTAGGATTTGGTACGAGCAGTACTTC. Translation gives CASSLTRIWYEQYF.

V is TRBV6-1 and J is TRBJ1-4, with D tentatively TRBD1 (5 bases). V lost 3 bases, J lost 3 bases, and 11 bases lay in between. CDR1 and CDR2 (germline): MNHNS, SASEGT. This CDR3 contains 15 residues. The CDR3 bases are TGTGCCAGCAGTGACGCCGGGACGGCTAATGAAAAACTGTTTTTT. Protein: CASSDAGTANEKLFF.

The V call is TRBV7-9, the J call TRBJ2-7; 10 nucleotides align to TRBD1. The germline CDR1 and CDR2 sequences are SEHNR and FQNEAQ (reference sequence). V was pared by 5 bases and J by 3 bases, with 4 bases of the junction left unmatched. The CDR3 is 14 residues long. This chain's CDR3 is CASSDRGPLYEQYF. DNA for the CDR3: TGTGCCAGCAGCGACAGGGGGCCGCTCTACGAGCAGTACTTC.

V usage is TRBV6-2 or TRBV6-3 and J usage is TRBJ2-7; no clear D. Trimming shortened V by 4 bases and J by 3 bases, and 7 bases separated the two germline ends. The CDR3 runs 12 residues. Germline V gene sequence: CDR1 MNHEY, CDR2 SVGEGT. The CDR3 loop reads CASSSYGYEQYF. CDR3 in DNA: TGTGCCAGCAGTTCCTACGGCTACGAGCAGTACTTC.

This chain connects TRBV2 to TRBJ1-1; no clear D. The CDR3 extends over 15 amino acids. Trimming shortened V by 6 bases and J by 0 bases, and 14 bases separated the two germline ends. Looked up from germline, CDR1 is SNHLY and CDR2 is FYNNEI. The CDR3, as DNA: TGTGCCAGCAGCCGAGAGGGAGGGATGAACACTGAAGCTTTCTTT. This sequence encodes CASSREGGMNTEAFF.

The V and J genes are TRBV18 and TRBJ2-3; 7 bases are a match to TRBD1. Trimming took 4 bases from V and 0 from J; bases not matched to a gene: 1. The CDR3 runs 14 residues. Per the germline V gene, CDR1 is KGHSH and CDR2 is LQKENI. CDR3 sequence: CASSRGQSTDTQYF. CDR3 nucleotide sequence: TGTGCCAGCTCACGGGGACAGAGCACAGATACGCAGTATTTT.

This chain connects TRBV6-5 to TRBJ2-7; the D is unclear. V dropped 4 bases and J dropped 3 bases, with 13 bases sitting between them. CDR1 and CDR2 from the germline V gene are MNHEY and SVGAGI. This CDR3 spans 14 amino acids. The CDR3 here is CASSSADHLYEQYF. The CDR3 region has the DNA TGTGCCAGCAGTTCCGCCGATCATCTCTACGAGCAGTACTTC.

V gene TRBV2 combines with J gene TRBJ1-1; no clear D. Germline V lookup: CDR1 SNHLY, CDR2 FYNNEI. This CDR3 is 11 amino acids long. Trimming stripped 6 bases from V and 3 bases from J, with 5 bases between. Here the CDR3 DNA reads TGTGCCAGCAGAGAGTACACTGAAGCTTTCTTT. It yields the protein CASREYTEAFF.

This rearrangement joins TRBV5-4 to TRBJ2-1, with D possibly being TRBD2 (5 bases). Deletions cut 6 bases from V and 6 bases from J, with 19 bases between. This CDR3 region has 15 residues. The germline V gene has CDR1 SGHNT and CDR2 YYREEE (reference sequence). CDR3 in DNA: TGTGCCAGCACCCCAGTTGGGAGCTGGAGCAATGAGCAGTTCTTC. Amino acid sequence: CASTPVGSWSNEQFF.

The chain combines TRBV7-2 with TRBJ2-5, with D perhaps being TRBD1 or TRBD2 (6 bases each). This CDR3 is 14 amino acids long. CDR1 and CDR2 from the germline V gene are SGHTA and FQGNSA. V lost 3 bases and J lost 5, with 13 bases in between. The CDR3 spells CASSFQGRQETQYF. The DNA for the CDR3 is TGTGCCAGCAGCTTCCAGGGGAGGCAGGAGACCCAGTACTTC.

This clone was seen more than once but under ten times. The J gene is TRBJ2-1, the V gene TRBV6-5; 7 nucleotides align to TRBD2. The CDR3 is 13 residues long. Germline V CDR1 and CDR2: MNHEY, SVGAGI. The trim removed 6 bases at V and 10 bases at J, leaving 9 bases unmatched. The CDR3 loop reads CASSVGGWDEQFF. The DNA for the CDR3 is TGTGCCAGCAGCGTGGGGGGGTGGGACGAGCAGTTCTTC.

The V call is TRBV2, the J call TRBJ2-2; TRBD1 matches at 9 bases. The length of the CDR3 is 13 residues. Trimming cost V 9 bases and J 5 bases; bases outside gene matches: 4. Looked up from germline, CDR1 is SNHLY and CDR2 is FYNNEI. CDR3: CARGDRDTGELFF. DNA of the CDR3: TGTGCCAGGGGGGACAGGGATACCGGGGAGCTGTTTTTT.

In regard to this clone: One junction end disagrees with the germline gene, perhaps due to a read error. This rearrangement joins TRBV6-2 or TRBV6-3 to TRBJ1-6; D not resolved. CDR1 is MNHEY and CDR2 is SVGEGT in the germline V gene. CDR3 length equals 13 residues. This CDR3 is CASSNSYNSPLHF. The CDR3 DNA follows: TGTGCCAGCAGTAACTCCTATAATTCACCCCTCCACTTT.

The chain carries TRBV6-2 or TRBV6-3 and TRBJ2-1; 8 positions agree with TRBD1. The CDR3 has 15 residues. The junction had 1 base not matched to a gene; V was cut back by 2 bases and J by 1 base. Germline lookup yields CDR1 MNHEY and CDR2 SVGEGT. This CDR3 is CASSYGQGSYNEQFF. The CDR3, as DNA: TGTGCCAGCAGTTACGGACAGGGATCCTACAATGAGCAGTTCTTC.

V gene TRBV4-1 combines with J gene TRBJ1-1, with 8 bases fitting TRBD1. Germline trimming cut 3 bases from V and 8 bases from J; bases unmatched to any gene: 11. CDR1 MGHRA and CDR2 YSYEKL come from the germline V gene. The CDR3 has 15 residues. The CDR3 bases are TGCGCCAGCAGCCAGATGGACAGGGCACGTGTGGAAGCTTTCTTT. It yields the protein CASSQMDRARVEAFF.

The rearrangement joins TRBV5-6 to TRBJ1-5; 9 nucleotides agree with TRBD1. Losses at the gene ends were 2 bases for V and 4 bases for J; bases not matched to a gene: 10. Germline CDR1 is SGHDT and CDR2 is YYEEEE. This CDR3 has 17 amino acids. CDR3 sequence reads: CASSFGTGRAGNQPQHF. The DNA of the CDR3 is TGTGCCAGCAGCTTCGGGACAGGGCGAGCGGGGAATCAGCCCCAGCATTTT. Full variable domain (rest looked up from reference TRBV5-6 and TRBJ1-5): DAGVTQSPTHLIKTRGQQVTLRCSPKSGHDTVSWYQQALGQGPQFIFQYYEEEERQRGNFPDRFSGHQFPNYSSELNVNALLLGDSALYLCASSFGTGRAGNQPQHFGDGTRLSIL.

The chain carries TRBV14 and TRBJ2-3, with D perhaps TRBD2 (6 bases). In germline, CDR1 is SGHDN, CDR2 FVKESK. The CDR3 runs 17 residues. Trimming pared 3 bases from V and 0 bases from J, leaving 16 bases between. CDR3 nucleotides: TGTGCCAGCAGCCAGAGATGGGGCAGCGGGAGCACAGATACGCAGTATTTT. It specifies CASSQRWGSGSTDTQYF.

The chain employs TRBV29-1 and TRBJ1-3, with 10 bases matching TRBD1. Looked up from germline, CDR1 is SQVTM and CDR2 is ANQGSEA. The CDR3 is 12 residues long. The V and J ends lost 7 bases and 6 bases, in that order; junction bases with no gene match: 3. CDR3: CSAGTGVNTIYF. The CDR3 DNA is TGCAGCGCCGGGACAGGGGTAAACACCATATATTTT.

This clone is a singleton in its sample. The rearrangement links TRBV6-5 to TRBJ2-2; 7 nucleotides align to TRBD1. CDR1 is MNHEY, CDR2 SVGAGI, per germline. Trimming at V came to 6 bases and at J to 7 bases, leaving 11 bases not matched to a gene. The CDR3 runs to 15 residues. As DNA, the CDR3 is TGTGCCAGCAGCCAGACAGGGCCCCAGAGCGGGGAGCTGTTTTTT. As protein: CASSQTGPQSGELFF.

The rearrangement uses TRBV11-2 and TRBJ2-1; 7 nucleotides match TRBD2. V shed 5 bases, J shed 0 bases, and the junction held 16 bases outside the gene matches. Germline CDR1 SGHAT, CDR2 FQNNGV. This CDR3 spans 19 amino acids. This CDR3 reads CASSPGRAGDLGSYNEQFF. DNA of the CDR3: TGTGCCAGCAGCCCCGGGCGGGCGGGGGATCTCGGCTCCTACAATGAGCAGTTCTTC.

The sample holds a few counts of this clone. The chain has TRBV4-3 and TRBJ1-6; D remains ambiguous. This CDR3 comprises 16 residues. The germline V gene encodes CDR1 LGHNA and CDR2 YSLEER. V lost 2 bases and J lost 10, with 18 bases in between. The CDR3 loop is CASSQRASGGGSPLHF. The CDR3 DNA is TGCGCCAGCAGCCAACGTGCGTCCGGCGGTGGGTCACCCCTCCACTTT.

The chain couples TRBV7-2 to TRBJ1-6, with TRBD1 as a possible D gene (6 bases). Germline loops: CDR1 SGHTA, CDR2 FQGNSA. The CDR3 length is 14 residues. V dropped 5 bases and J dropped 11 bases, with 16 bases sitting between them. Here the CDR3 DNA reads TGTGCCAGCAGCCCCCGTTCAGGGACAACACCCCTCCACTTT. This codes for CASSPRSGTTPLHF.

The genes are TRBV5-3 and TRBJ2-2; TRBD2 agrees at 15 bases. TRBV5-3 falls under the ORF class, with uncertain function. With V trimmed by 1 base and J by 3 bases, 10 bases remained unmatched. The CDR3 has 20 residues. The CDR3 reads CARSLLGTSGRQGDTGELFF. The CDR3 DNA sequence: TGTGCCAGAAGCTTGTTAGGGACTAGCGGGAGGCAAGGGGACACCGGGGAGCTGTTTTTT.

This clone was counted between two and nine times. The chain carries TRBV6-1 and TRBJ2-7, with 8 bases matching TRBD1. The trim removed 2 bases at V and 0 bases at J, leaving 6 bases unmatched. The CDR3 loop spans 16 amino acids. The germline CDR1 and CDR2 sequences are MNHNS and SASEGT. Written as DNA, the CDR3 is TGTGCCAGCAGTGAACCCGGACAGGGCAGCTCCTACGAGCAGTACTTC. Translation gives CASSEPGQGSSYEQYF.